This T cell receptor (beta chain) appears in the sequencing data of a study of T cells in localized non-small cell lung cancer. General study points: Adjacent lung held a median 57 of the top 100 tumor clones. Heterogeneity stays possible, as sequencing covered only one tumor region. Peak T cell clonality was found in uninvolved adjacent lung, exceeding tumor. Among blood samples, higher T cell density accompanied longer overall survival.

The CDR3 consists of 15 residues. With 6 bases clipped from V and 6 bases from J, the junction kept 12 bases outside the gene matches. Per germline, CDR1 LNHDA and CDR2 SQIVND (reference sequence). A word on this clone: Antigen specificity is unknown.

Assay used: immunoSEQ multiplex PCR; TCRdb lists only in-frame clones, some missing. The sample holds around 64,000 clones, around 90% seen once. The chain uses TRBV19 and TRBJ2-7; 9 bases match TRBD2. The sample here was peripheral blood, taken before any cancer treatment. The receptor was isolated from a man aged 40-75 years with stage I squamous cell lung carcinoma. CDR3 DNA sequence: TGTGCCAGTAGACATGTAGCGGGAGTCAGCGTCGAGCAGTACTTC. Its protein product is CASRHVAGVSVEQYF.